The entry below describes one TCR beta chain. The data stem from a study of T-cell memory formation after mild COVID-19. Via MiXCR, TCRdb re-called the 5' RACE reads, giving one row per CDR3 protein. This table holds 110,000 or so distinct CDR3 sequences, 22% found once. The specimen sequenced was PBMCs or a T cell subset sorted from them (not recorded which). The receptor's source is a man aged 18-30 years who had mild COVID-19 (a few samples of this study predate the infection). Cell type and time point are not known.

CDR3 in DNA: TGTGCCAGCTCCCTGACGGCGGGGAGTCCCTACGAGCAGTACGTC. Translated, it gives CASSLTAGSPYEQYV. The rearrangement links TRBV6-1 to TRBJ2-7, with a weak D call TRBD2 (6 bases). CDR1 is MNHNS and CDR2 is SASEGT in the germline V gene. Between the trimmed V and J ends, which lost 8 bases and 2 bases, there was a span of 19 bases. CDR3 length: 15 amino acids.